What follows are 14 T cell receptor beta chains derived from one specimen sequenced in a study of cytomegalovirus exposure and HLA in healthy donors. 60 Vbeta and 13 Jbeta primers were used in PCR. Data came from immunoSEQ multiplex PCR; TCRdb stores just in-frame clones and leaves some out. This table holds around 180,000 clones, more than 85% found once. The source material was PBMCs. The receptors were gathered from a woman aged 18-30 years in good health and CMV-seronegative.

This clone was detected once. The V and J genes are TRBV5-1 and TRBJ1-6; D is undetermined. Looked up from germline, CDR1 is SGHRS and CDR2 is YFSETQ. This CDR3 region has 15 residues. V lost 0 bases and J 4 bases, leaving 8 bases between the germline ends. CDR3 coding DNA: TGCGCCAGCAGCTTGGTGGCAAATTATAATTCACCCCTCCACTTT. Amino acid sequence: CASSLVANYNSPLHF.

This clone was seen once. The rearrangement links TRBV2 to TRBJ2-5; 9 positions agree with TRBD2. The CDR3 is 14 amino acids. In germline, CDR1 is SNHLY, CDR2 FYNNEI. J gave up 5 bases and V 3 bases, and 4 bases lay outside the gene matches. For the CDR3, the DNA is TGTGCCAGCAGTGACGGGCGGGGGGGGGAGACCCAGTACTTC. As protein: CASSDGRGGETQYF.

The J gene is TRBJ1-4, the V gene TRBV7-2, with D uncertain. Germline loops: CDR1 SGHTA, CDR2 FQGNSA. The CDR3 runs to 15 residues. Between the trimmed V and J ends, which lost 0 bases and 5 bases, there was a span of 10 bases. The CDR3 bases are TGTGCCAGCAGCTTAGCGGTCCTGAGCAATGAAAAACTGTTTTTT. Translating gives CASSLAVLSNEKLFF.

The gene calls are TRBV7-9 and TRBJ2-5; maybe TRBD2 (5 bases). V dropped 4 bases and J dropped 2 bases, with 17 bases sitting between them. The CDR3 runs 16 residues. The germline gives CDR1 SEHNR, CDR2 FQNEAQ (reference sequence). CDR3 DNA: TGTGCCAGCAGCTCACTGGTTGGTGGGGAGCAAGAGACCCAGTACTTC. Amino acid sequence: CASSSLVGGEQETQYF.

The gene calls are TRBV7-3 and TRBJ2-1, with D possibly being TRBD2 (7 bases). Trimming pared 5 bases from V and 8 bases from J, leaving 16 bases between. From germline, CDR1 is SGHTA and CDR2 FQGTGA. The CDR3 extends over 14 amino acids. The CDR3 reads CASSPHAGADEQFF. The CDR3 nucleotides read TGTGCCAGCAGCCCCCACGCGGGGGCGGATGAGCAGTTCTTC.

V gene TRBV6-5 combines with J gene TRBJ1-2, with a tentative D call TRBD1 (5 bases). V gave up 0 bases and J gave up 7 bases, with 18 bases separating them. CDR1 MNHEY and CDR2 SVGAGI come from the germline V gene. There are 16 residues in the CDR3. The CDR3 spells CASSYSRRQFISGYTF. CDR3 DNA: TGTGCCAGCAGTTACTCGAGGCGACAGTTCATAAGTGGCTACACCTTC.

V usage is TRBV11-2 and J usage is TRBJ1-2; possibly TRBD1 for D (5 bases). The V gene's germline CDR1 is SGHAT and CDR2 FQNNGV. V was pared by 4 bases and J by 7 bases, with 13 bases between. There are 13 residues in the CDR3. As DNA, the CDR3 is TGTGCCAGCAGCTCCCCCTCCAGGGTTGGCTACACCTTC. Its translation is CASSSPSRVGYTF. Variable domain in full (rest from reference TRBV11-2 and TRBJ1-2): EAGVAQSPRYKIIEKRQSVAFWCNPISGHATLYWYQQILGQGPKLLIQFQNNGVVDDSQLPKDRFSAERLKGVDSTLKIQPAKLEDSAVYLCASSSPSRVGYTFGSGTRLTVV.

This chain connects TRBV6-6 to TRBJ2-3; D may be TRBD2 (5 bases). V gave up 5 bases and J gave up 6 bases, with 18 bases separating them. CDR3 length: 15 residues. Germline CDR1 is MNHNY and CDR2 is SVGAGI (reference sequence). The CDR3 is CASSASGRGSDTQYF. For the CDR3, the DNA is TGTGCCAGCAGTGCCTCTGGGCGCGGGTCGGATACGCAGTATTTT.

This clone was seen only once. The CDR3 DNA sequence: TGTGCCAGCAGCTTGGAGACAGGGTGGACTGAAGCTTTCTTT. Its protein is CASSLETGWTEAFF. The rearrangement joins TRBV5-5 to TRBJ1-1; 7 bases match TRBD1. With 0 bases clipped from V and 5 bases from J, the junction kept 4 bases outside the gene matches. The germline gives CDR1 SGHKS, CDR2 YYEKEE (reference sequence). This CDR3 is built from 14 residues.

DNA for the CDR3: TGCGCCAGCAGCCCGGGGGGGGGATTGAACACTGAAGCTTTCTTT. It encodes CASSPGGGLNTEAFF. The V gene is TRBV5-1, the J gene TRBJ1-1, with D tentatively TRBD1 (5 bases). V lost 4 bases and J 0 bases, leaving 13 bases between the germline ends. Looked up from germline, CDR1 is SGHRS and CDR2 is YFSETQ. The CDR3 loop spans 15 amino acids. Full variable domain (outside the CDR3, taken from reference TRBV5-1 and TRBJ1-1): KAGVTQTPRYLIKTRGQQVTLSCSPISGHRSVSWYQQTPGQGLQFLFEYFSETQRNKGNFPGRFSGRQFSNSRSEMNVSTLELGDSALYLCASSPGGGLNTEAFFGQGTRLTVV.

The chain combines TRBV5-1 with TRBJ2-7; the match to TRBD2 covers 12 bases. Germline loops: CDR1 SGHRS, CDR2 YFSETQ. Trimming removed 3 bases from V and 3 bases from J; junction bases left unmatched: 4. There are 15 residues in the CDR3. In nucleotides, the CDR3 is TGCGCCAGCAGCTGGGGGACTAGCGGGCTCTACGAGCAGTACTTC. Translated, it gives CASSWGTSGLYEQYF.

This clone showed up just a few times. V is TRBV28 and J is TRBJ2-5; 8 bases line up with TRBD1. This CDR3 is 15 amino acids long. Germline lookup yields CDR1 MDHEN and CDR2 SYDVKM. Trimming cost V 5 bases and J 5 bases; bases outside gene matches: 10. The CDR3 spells CASSTGTGLGETQYF. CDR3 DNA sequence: TGTGCCAGCAGTACTGGGACAGGCCTTGGGGAGACCCAGTACTTC.

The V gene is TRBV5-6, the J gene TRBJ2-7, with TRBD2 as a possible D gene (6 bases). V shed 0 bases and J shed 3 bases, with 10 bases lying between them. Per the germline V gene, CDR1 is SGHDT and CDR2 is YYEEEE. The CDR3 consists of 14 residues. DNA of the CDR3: TGTGCCAGCAGCTTGGAAGGGACTTTCTACGAGCAGTACTTC. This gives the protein CASSLEGTFYEQYF.

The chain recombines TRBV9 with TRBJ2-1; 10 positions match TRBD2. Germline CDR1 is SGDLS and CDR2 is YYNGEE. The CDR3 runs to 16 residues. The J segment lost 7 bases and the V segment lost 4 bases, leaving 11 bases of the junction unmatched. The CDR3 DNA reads TGTGCCAGCAGCCCCCGACTAGCGGGCCGCGGGAATGAGCAGTTCTTC. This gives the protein CASSPRLAGRGNEQFF.